Included here is one T cell receptor beta chain sequence, with context. Antigen: not known. TCRdb's table, derived via immunoSEQ multiplex PCR, lists solely in-frame clones and lacks some. Altogether approximately 50,000 clones are present, less than 85% being singletons, with the ten largest covering about 13%. This sample is drawn from a study of OX40 agonist ivuxolimab in advanced cancers. CDR1 is SGHAT and CDR2 is FQNNGV in the germline V gene. V was pared by 0 bases and J by 7 bases, with 2 bases of the junction left unmatched. The CDR3 length is 13 residues. The sampling schedule covered blood at baseline, cycle 4 day 1, and cycle 7 day 1. General observations from the study: Relatively little clonal expansion, among the lowest observed, appeared in partial responders at 0.1-3.0 mg/kg.

Sequencing used CD4+ or CD8+ T cells sorted from blood, obtained in a trial of the OX40 agonist ivuxolimab. The V and J genes are TRBV11-2 and TRBJ2-5, with 7 bases fitting TRBD1. This clonotype was obtained from an adult with an advanced solid tumor such as melanoma, head and neck, liver or kidney cancer. This CDR3 reads CASSLDPGGTQYF. The CDR3 DNA reads TGTGCCAGCAGCTTAGATCCAGGGGGGACCCAGTACTTC.